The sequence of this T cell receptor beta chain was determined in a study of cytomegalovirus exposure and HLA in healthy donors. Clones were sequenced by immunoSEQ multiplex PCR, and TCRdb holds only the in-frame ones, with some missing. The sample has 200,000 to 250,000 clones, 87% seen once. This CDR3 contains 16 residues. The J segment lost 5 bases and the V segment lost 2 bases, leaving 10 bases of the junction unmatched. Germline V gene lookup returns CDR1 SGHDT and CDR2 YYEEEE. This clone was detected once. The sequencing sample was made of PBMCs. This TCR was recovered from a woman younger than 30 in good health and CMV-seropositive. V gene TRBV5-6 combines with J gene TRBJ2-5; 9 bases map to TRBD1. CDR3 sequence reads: CASSFKGTGLKETQYF. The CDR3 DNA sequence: TGTGCCAGCAGCTTCAAGGGGACAGGGCTCAAGGAGACCCAGTACTTC.